This TCR beta chain was documented in a study of blood T cell repertoires in COVID-19. Overall study: The analysed material was cDNA or gDNA that came from T cells, B-cell-depleted T cells, or PBMCs.

This CDR3 has 13 residues. V lost 5 bases, J lost 3 bases, and 3 bases stayed unmatched. The V gene's germline CDR1 is SGHRS and CDR2 YFSETQ. Study processing details: The assay estimated nucleated cells by amplifying reference gene primers. Measured with immunoSEQ multiplex PCR; TCRdb has only the in-frame clones, and not every one. V and J calls and clone size are copied from that table; D and trimming were computed from the DNA. The sample comprises 65,000 to 100,000 clones, 84% of which are singletons, and over 10% rests with the top ten. This clonotype was sampled from a human donor in a cohort sampled during active COVID-19. This sequence joins TRBV5-1 and TRBJ2-7; TRBD2 aligns across 9 bases. The sample taken for sequencing was peripheral blood. The DNA of the CDR3 is TGCGCCAGCAGAGATAGCGGGGGCTACGAGCAGTACTTC. It codes for CASRDSGGYEQYF.